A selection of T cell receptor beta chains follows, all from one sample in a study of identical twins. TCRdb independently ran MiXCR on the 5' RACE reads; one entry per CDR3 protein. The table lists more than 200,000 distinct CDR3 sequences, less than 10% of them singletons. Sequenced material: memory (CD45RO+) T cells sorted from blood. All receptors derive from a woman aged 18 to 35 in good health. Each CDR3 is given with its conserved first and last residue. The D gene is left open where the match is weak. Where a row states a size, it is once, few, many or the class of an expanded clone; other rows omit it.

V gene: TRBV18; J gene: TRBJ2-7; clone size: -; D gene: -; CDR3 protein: CASSPLAGNEQYF; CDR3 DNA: TGTGCCAGCTCACCACTCGCGGGAAACGAGCAGTACTTC
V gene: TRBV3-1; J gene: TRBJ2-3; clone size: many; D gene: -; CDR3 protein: CASSQARVTDTQYF; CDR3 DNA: TGTGCCAGCAGCCAAGCGAGGGTCACAGATACGCAGTATTTT
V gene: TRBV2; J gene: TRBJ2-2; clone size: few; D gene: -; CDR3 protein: CASSPRENTGELFF; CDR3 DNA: TGTGCCAGCAGTCCCCGAGAGAACACCGGGGAGCTGTTTTTT
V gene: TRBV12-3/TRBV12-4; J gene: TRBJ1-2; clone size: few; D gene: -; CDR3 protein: CASSGLWDYGYTF; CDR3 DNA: TGTGCCAGCAGTGGCCTCTGGGACTATGGCTACACCTTC
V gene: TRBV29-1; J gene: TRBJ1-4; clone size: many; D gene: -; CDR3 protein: CSVSRDDEKLFF; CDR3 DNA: TGCAGCGTCTCTAGGGATGATGAAAAACTGTTTTTT
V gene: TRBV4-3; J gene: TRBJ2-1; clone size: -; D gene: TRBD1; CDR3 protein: CASSRHRGVEQFF; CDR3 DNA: TGCGCCAGCAGCCGCCACAGGGGTGTAGAGCAGTTCTTC
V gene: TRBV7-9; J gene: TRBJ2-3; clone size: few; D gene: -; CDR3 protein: CASTSARDTQYF; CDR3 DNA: TGTGCCAGCACCAGCGCCCGAGATACGCAGTATTTT
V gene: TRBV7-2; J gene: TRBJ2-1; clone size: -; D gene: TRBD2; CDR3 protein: CASVRGAGGYNEQFF; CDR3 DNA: TGTGCCAGCGTCAGAGGCGCGGGAGGGTACAATGAGCAGTTCTTC
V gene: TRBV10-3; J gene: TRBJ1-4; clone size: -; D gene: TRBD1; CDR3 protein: CAISDRDRGNEKLFF; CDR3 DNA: TGTGCCATCAGTGACCGGGACAGGGGAAATGAAAAACTGTTTTTT
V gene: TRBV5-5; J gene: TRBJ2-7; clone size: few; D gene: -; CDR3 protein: CASSRGIFYEQYF; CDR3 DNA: TGTGCCAGCAGCCGGGGGATTTTCTACGAGCAGTACTTC
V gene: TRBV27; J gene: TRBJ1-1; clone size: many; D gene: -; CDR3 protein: CASSPWEPPRNTEAFF; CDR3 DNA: TGTGCCAGCAGTCCCTGGGAACCCCCTCGGAACACTGAAGCTTTCTTT
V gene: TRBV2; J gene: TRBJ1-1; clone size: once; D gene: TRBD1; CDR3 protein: CASSVGQIMNTEAFF; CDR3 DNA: TGTGCCAGCAGTGTGGGACAGATCATGAACACTGAAGCTTTCTTT
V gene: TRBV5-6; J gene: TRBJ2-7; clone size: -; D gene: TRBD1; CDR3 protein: CASSFSGTGGRYEQYF; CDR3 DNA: TGTGCCAGCAGCTTTTCCGGGACAGGGGGCCGGTACGAGCAGTACTTC
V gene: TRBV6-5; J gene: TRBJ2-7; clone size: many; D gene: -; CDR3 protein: CASSYNRYEQYF; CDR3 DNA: TGTGCCAGCAGTTACAATAGGTACGAGCAGTACTTC
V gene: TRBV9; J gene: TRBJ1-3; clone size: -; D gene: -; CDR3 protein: CASSGDLGGNTIYF; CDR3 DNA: TGTGCCAGCAGCGGAGACCTGGGCGGAAACACCATATATTTT
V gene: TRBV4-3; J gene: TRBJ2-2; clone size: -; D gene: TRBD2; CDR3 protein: CASSPRGAGNIGELFF; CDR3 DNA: TGCGCCAGCAGCCCCCGAGGAGCGGGGAACATCGGGGAGCTGTTTTTT
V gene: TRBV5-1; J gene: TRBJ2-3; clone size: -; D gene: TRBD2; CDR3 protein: CASSPQAGGDRDTQYF; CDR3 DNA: TGCGCCAGTTCCCCCCAAGCGGGGGGCGATCGAGATACGCAGTATTTT
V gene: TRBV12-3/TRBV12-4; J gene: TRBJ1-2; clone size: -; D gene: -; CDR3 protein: CASRGPNYGYTF; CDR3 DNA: TGTGCCAGCAGGGGCCCTAACTATGGCTACACCTTC
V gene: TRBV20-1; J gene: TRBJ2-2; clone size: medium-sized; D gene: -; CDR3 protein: CSARDGVGGELFF; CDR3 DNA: TGCAGTGCTAGAGATGGGGTGGGCGGGGAGCTGTTTTTT
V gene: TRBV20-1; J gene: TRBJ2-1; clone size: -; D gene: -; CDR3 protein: CSANSPGGQFF; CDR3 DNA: TGCAGTGCTAATTCCCCAGGCGGGCAGTTCTTC
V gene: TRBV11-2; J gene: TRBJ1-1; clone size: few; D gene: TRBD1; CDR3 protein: CASSLVPGQGPTEAFF; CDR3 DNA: TGTGCCAGCAGCTTAGTTCCGGGACAGGGGCCCACTGAAGCTTTCTTT
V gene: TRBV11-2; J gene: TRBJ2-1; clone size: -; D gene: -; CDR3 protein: CASSSPAALHNEQFF; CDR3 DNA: TGTGCCAGCAGCTCCCCGGCGGCTCTCCACAATGAGCAGTTCTTC
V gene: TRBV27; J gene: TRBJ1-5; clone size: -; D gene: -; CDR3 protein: CASSFTGRGSQPQHF; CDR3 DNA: TGTGCCAGCAGTTTCACTGGCAGGGGAAGTCAGCCCCAGCATTTT
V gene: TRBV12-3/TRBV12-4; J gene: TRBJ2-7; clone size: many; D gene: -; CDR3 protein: CASSRGHEYEQYF; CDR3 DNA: TGTGCCAGCAGCAGGGGACATGAGTACGAGCAGTACTTC
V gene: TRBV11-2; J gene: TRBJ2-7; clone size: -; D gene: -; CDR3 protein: CASSLVNNYEQYF; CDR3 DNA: TGTGCCAGCAGCTTAGTGAACAACTACGAGCAGTACTTC
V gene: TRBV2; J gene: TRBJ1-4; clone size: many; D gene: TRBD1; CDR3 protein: CASTGTGKKLFF; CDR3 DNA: TGTGCCAGCACCGGGACAGGGAAAAAACTGTTTTTT
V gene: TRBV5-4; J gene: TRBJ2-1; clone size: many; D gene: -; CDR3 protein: CASSKKLGAYNEQFF; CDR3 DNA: TGTGCCAGCAGCAAAAAGCTGGGAGCCTACAATGAGCAGTTCTTC
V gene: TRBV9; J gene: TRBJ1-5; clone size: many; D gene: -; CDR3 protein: CASSPSGGAYQPQHF; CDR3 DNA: TGTGCCAGCAGCCCGTCCGGTGGGGCTTATCAGCCCCAGCATTTT
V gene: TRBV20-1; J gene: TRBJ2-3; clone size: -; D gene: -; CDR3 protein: CSARQTPAESRSDTQYF; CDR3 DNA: TGCAGTGCTAGACAGACACCCGCAGAAAGTCGGTCGGATACGCAGTATTTT
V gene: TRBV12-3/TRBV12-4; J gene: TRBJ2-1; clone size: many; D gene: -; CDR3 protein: CASSSAYEQFF; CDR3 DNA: TGTGCCAGCAGTAGCGCCTATGAGCAGTTCTTC
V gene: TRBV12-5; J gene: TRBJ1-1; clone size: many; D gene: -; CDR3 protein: CASAYRGSEAFF; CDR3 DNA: TGTGCTAGTGCCTACCGGGGATCTGAAGCTTTCTTT
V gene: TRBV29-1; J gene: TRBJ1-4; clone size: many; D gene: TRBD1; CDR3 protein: CSALVLGQINEKLFF; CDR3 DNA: TGCAGCGCCCTCGTGCTGGGACAGATTAATGAAAAACTGTTTTTT
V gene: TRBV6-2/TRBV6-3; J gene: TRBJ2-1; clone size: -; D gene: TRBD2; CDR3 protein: CASSFGRASYNEQFF; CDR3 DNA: TGTGCCAGCAGTTTTGGGAGGGCCTCCTACAATGAGCAGTTCTTC
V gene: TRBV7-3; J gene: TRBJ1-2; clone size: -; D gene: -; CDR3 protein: CASSPTAVNYGYTF; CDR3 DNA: TGTGCCAGCAGCCCGACAGCGGTTAACTATGGCTACACCTTC
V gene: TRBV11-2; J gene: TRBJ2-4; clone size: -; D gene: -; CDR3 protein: CASSLEPRNIQYF; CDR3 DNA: TGTGCCAGCAGCTTAGAGCCAAGAAACATTCAGTACTTC
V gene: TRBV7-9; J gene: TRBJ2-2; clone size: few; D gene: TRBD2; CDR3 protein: CASSFPEGRAGAGELFF; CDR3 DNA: TGTGCCAGCAGCTTTCCGGAGGGGAGGGCCGGTGCCGGGGAGCTGTTTTTT
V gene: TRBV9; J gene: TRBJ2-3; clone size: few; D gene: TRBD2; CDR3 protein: CASSPGLAGARRSTDTQYF; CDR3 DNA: TGTGCCAGCAGCCCGGGACTAGCGGGGGCCCGCCGCAGCACAGATACGCAGTATTTT
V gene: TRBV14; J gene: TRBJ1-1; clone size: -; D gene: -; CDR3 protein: CASRRELNTEAFF; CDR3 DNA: TGTGCCAGCAGGAGGGAGTTGAACACTGAAGCTTTCTTT
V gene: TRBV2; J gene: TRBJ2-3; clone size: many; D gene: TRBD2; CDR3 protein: CASDTGTSGTPTQYF; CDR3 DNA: TGTGCCAGCGATACCGGGACTAGCGGGACTCCTACGCAGTATTTT
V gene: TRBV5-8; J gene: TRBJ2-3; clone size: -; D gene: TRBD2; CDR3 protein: CASSLASGVQLLTQYF; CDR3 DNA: TGTGCCAGCAGCTTGGCCAGCGGGGTCCAACTCCTTACGCAGTATTTT
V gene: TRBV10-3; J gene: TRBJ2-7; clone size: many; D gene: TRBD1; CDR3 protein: CAISRGTGVYEQYF; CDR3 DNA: TGTGCCATCAGTCGAGGGACAGGCGTCTACGAGCAGTACTTC
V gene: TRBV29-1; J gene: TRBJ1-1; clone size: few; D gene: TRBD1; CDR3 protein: CSVEAQGVKAFF; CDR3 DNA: TGCAGCGTTGAGGCCCAGGGGGTAAAAGCTTTCTTT
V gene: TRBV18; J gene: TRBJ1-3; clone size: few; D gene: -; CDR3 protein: CASSPPDRTSGNTIYF; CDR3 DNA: TGTGCCAGCTCACCACCTGACAGGACGTCTGGAAACACCATATATTTT
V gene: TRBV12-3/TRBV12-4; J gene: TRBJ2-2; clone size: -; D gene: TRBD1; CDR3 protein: CASRRGPGELFF; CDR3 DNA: TGTGCCAGCAGAAGGGGGCCCGGGGAGCTGTTTTTT
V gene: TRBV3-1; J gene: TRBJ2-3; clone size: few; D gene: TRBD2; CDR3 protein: CASSKGGGGDTDTQYF; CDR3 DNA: TGTGCCAGCAGCAAAGGAGGCGGGGGGGATACAGATACGCAGTATTTT
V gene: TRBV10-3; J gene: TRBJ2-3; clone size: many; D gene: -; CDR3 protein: CAISVPGDTQYF; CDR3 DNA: TGTGCCATCAGTGTTCCGGGGGATACGCAGTATTTT
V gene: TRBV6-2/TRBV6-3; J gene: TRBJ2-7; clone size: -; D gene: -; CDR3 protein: CATSPRQLNSYEQYF; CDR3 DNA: TGTGCAACATCGCCCAGACAGCTAAACTCCTACGAGCAGTACTTC
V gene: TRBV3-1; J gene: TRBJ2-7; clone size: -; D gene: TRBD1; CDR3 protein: CASSRVGQGASYEQYF; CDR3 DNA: TGTGCCAGCAGCCGGGTGGGACAGGGGGCCTCCTACGAGCAGTACTTC
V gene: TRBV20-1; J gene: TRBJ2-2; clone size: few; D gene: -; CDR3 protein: CSARADSGVANTGELFF; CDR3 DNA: TGCAGTGCTAGAGCGGATAGCGGAGTCGCGAACACCGGGGAGCTGTTTTTT
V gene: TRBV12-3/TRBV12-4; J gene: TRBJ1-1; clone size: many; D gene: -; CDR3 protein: CASSFSLNTEAFF; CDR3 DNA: TGTGCCAGCAGTTTTAGTCTGAACACTGAAGCTTTCTTT
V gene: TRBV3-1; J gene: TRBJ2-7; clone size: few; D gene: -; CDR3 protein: CASSQAEGVYYEQYF; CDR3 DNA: TGTGCCAGCAGCCAAGCTGAGGGAGTCTACTACGAGCAGTACTTC
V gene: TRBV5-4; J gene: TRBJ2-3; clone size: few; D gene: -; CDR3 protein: CASSAADTQYF; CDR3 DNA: TGTGCCAGCAGCGCAGCGGATACGCAGTATTTT
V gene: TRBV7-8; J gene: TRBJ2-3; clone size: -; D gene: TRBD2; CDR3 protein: CASSSGGGFRDTQYF; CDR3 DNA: TGTGCCAGCAGCTCGGGGGGAGGGTTTCGTGATACGCAGTATTTT
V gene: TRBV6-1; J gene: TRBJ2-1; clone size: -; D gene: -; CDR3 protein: CASSGISSYNEQFF; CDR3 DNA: TGTGCCAGCAGCGGCATTAGCTCCTACAATGAGCAGTTCTTC
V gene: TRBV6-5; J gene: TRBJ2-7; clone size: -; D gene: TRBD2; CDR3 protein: CASSSYLGLAYEQYF; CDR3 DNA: TGTGCCAGCAGTTCCTACCTGGGACTAGCCTACGAGCAGTACTTC
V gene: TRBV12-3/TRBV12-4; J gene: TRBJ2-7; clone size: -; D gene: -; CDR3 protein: CASSAGVARSSYEQYF; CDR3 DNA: TGTGCCAGCAGTGCCGGGGTAGCGCGCAGCTCCTACGAGCAGTACTTC
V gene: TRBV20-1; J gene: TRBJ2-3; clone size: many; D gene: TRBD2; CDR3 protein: CSAQPPPLAGGMDTQYF; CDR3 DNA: TGCAGTGCACAACCCCCCCCACTAGCGGGGGGGATGGATACGCAGTATTTT